One and the same sample provided the 24 T cell receptor beta chains below, sequenced in a study of T cells in tuberculosis. Cells were sorted from thawed PBMC rested overnight and stained with GMM-loaded CD1B tetramer, viability dye and anti-CD3. CD1B tetramers were loaded with Rhodococcus equi-derived C32 glucose monomycolate. Clones were read by immunoSEQ multiplex PCR, and TCRdb kept only the in-frame ones, dropping some. The sample lists roughly 92,000 clones; roughly 91% were seen once. Sequencing was carried out using CD1b-GMM tetramer-negative cells sorted from PBMCs. The receptors stem from an adult woman with latent tuberculosis.

The table lists this clone with a count of one. The rearrangement uses TRBV5-1 and TRBJ2-1, with 9 bases fitting TRBD2. Per germline, CDR1 SGHRS and CDR2 YFSETQ. Germline trimming cut 0 bases from V and 6 bases from J; bases unmatched to any gene: 7. This CDR3 has 16 amino acids. The CDR3, as DNA: TGCGCCAGCAGCTTGGAGTTGCGGGGGGGAGTCAATGAGCAGTTCTTC. Residues: CASSLELRGGVNEQFF.

This chain links TRBV2 with TRBJ2-7; 8 bases agree with TRBD1. The CDR3 sequence is 15 residues long. Germline values: CDR1 SNHLY, CDR2 FYNNEI. V dropped 3 bases and J dropped 2; count of bases not matched to a gene: 6. The CDR3 coding sequence is TGTGCCAGCAGTGAGACAGGGGACATTACCTACGAGCAGTACTTC. Its translation: CASSETGDITYEQYF.

The chain employs TRBV5-1 and TRBJ2-2; TRBD1 matches at 8 bases. V gave up 4 bases and J gave up 0 bases; unmatched junction bases: 5. The CDR3 runs to 16 residues. From germline, CDR1 is SGHRS and CDR2 YFSETQ. CDR3 sequence: CASSLPTGANTGELFF. CDR3 nucleotide sequence: TGCGCCAGCAGCCTACCGACAGGGGCGAACACCGGGGAGCTGTTTTTT.

J is TRBJ2-3 and V is TRBV5-8; tentative D call: TRBD1 (6 bases). Between the trimmed V and J ends, which lost 1 base and 7 bases, there was a span of 16 bases. There are 15 residues in the CDR3. Per the germline V gene, CDR1 is SGHTS and CDR2 is YDEGEE. CDR3 bases: TGTGCCAGCAGCTTGTGGGGGCAGGGGCAAAATACGCAGTATTTT. Encoded protein: CASSLWGQGQNTQYF.

Only a few counts were recorded for this clone. This chain links TRBV6-1 with TRBJ2-7; 14 bases are a match to TRBD2. Looked up from germline, CDR1 is MNHNS and CDR2 is SASEGT. Unmatched junction bases numbered 6, after V lost 1 base and J lost 7 bases. The CDR3 contains 16 residues. CDR3 sequence reads: CASSEEGLAGATEQYV. The CDR3 nucleotides are TGTGCCAGCAGTGAAGAGGGACTAGCGGGGGCTACAGAGCAGTACGTC.

The chain uses TRBV14 and TRBJ2-5; 10 bases are shared with TRBD2. CDR3 length: 15 residues. The germline gives CDR1 SGHDN, CDR2 FVKESK. Losses at the gene ends were 4 bases for V and 4 bases for J; bases not matched to a gene: 6. The CDR3 nucleotides are TGTGCCAGCAGCCTAGCGGGGGGCACGGGAGAGACCCAGTACTTC. This encodes CASSLAGGTGETQYF.

This rearrangement joins TRBV5-1 to TRBJ1-1, with 8 bases lining up with TRBD1. This CDR3 has 15 residues. V shed 4 bases and J 1 base; nucleotides not matched to a gene: 6. Per germline, CDR1 SGHRS and CDR2 YFSETQ. The chain's CDR3 is CASSLWTGKNTEAFF. DNA for the CDR3: TGCGCCAGCAGCCTCTGGACAGGGAAGAACACTGAAGCTTTCTTT. Full variable domain (remainder filled in from reference TRBV5-1 and TRBJ1-1): KAGVTQTPRYLIKTRGQQVTLSCSPISGHRSVSWYQQTPGQGLQFLFEYFSETQRNKGNFPGRFSGRQFSNSRSEMNVSTLELGDSALYLCASSLWTGKNTEAFFGQGTRLTVV.

This clone has only a few counts. Compared with germline, one end of the junction differs, possibly owing to a read error. This chain connects TRBV7-9 to TRBJ1-3, with a tentative D call TRBD1 (6 bases). Germline-derived CDR1 and CDR2 are SEHNR and FQNEAQ (reference sequence). The CDR3 contains 12 residues. CDR3 nucleotide sequence: TGTGCCAGCAGCTTAGCCGGGGGGCCTAGTACTTTT. Amino acids: CASSLAGGPSTF. Complete variable domain (other parts from reference TRBV7-9 and TRBJ1-3): DTGVSQNPRHKITKRGQNVTFRCDPISEHNRLYWYRQTLGQGPEFLTYFQNEAQLEKSRLLSDRFSAERPKGSFSTLEIQRTEQGDSAMYLCASSLAGGPSTFGEGSWLTVV.

The chain couples TRBV4-3 to TRBJ2-1; the D gene is possibly TRBD2 (5 bases). V dropped 0 bases and J dropped 4 bases, with 10 bases sitting between them. This CDR3 contains 15 residues. Germline-derived CDR1 and CDR2 are LGHNA and YSLEER. The CDR3 loop reads CASSQDSLGYNEQFF. The CDR3 bases are TGCGCCAGCAGCCAAGACTCACTAGGGTACAATGAGCAGTTCTTC.

This clone was seen more than once but under ten times. This sequence joins TRBV5-8 and TRBJ1-5, with D hard to call. The germline V gene encodes CDR1 SGHTS and CDR2 YDEGEE. This CDR3 has 14 amino acids. V lost 4 bases and J 2 bases, leaving 10 bases between the germline ends. Here the CDR3 DNA reads TGTGCCAGCAGCGCCCAGAGGGGCAATCAGCCCCAGCATTTT. This gives the protein CASSAQRGNQPQHF. Supplemented by reference TRBV5-8 and TRBJ1-5, the full variable domain reads EAGVTQSPTHLIKTRGQQATLRCSPISGHTSVYWYQQALGLGLQFLLWYDEGEERNRGNFPPRFSGRQFPNYSSELNVNALELEDSALYLCASSAQRGNQPQHFGDGTRLSIL.

The chain couples TRBV5-1 to TRBJ2-3; TRBD1 aligns across 9 bases. Germline CDR1 is SGHRS and CDR2 is YFSETQ. The CDR3 spans 16 residues. Trimming at V came to 3 bases and at J to 4 bases, leaving 9 bases not matched to a gene. Here the CDR3 DNA reads TGCGCCAGCAGCTCACCACGACAGGGGGTGGCAGATACGCAGTATTTT. This translates into CASSSPRQGVADTQYF.

In its sample, this clone was seen a few times. This chain joins TRBV21-1 and TRBJ2-7; TRBD1, the D gene given by the table, was not confirmed from the DNA. TRBV21-1 is a pseudogene segment. The CDR3 is made up of 13 amino acids. The CDR3 protein is CASKPDRVGEQYV. The CDR3, as DNA: TGTGCCAGCAAACCGGACAGGGTGGGGGAGCAGTACGTC.

The chain employs TRBV29-1 and TRBJ2-5; 8 bases line up with TRBD2. Germline CDR1 SQVTM, CDR2 ANQGSEA. Losses at the gene ends were 3 bases for V and 4 bases for J; bases not matched to a gene: 4. This CDR3 is built from 13 residues. CDR3 nucleotides: TGCAGCGTTGACCGGGGGGGCGGAGAGACCCAGTACTTC. As protein: CSVDRGGGETQYF.

This clone showed up just a few times. The V gene is TRBV5-1, the J gene TRBJ2-7, with 11 bases aligning to TRBD1. The V segment lost 7 bases and the J segment 1 base; nucleotides outside the gene matches: 4. The CDR3 contains 14 residues. Germline V gene data show CDR1 as SGHRS and CDR2 as YFSETQ. In DNA, the CDR3 is TGCGCCAGCGGACGGGACAGGGGGTCCTACGAGCAGTACTTC. This encodes CASGRDRGSYEQYF.

This chain connects TRBV6-5 to TRBJ2-7; 11 bases line up with TRBD1. This CDR3 is 14 amino acids long. V dropped 6 bases and J dropped 1; count of bases not matched to a gene: 2. The germline V gene encodes CDR1 MNHEY and CDR2 SVGAGI. The CDR3 here is CASRGTGGSYEQYF. DNA for the CDR3: TGTGCCAGCAGGGGGACAGGGGGATCCTACGAGCAGTACTTC.

The rearrangement links TRBV5-4 to TRBJ2-2; D perhaps matches TRBD1 (6 bases). Germline assignment: CDR1 SGHNT and CDR2 YYREEE (reference sequence). Trimming shortened V by 5 bases and J by 7 bases, and 15 bases separated the two germline ends. This CDR3 has 14 residues. The CDR3 here is CASRPGTSNGELFF. DNA for the CDR3: TGTGCCAGCAGACCCGGGACATCTAACGGGGAGCTGTTTTTT.

Remarks on this clone: Compared with germline, one end of the junction differs, possibly owing to a read error. The V and J genes are TRBV30 and TRBJ1-4; 11 bases align to TRBD1. Germline lookup yields CDR1 GTSNPN and CDR2 SVGIG (reference sequence). The CDR3 has 15 amino acids. DNA for the CDR3: TGCGCCTGGAGTGTTCTGGGACAGGGGGGTGAAAAACTGTTTTTT. Encoded protein: CAWSVLGQGGEKLFF.

Points on this clone: Other DNA sequences from this sample encode an identical CDR3 as well. The chain employs TRBV5-1 and TRBJ2-3; D ambiguous. This CDR3 has 14 amino acids. From germline, CDR1 is SGHRS and CDR2 YFSETQ. The V end lost 0 bases, the J end lost 5 bases, and 10 bases lay between the germline ends. In DNA, the CDR3 is TGCGCCAGCAGCTTGGCCCCCTCGGGAGATACGCAGTATTTT. Residues: CASSLAPSGDTQYF.

The rearrangement links TRBV4-2 to TRBJ1-1, with TRBD1 matching 8 bases. Germline lookup yields CDR1 LGHNA and CDR2 YNFKEQ. This CDR3 is 13 amino acids long. V trimming: 5 bases; J trimming: 3 bases; junction bases outside the gene matches: 2. CDR3 amino acids: CASSSDRDTEAFF. The CDR3 DNA reads as TGTGCCAGCAGCTCGGACAGGGACACTGAAGCTTTCTTT.

The V gene is TRBV18, the J gene TRBJ2-2, with 14 nucleotides matching TRBD2. CDR3 length equals 19 residues. V was clipped by 0 bases and J by 2 bases; unmatched bases: 5. From germline, CDR1 is KGHSH and CDR2 LQKENI. The CDR3 loop is CASSPPATSGGVNTGELFF. The CDR3 DNA follows: TGTGCCAGCTCACCACCTGCGACTAGCGGGGGGGTCAACACCGGGGAGCTGTTTTTT.

The chain has TRBV7-9 and TRBJ1-6; perhaps TRBD1 as D (6 bases). Germline CDR1 is SEHNR and CDR2 is FQNEAQ (reference sequence). Trimming left V 3 bases short and J 8 bases short, with 11 bases between. There are 14 residues in the CDR3. This CDR3 is CASSFRDIDSPLHF. CDR3 DNA sequence: TGTGCCAGCAGCTTCAGGGACATAGATTCACCCCTCCACTTT.

The V gene is TRBV18, the J gene TRBJ1-2; 7 bases align to TRBD1. The CDR3 covers 13 residues. The trim removed 2 bases at V and 7 bases at J, leaving 4 bases unmatched. Germline V gene sequence: CDR1 KGHSH, CDR2 LQKENI. CDR3 sequence reads: CASSPTGEVGYTF. CDR3 nucleotide sequence: TGTGCCAGCTCACCAACAGGGGAGGTTGGCTACACCTTC. The variable domain in full, with the rest retrieved from reference TRBV18 and TRBJ1-2, is NAGVMQNPRHLVRRRGQEARLRCSPMKGHSHVYWYRQLPEEGLKFMVYLQKENIIDESGMPKERFSAEFPKEGPSILRIQQVVRGDSAAYFCASSPTGEVGYTFGSGTRLTVV.

The V call is TRBV13, the J call TRBJ2-1, with a tentative D call TRBD1 (5 bases). The CDR3 totals 16 residues. In germline, CDR1 is PRHDT, CDR2 FYEKMQ (reference sequence). V lost 5 bases, J lost 0 bases, and 14 bases lay in between. This CDR3 reads CASSQRGSSSYNEQFF. The CDR3 DNA is TGTGCCAGCAGCCAAAGGGGTAGTAGCTCCTACAATGAGCAGTTCTTC. The complete variable domain, with remaining parts taken from reference TRBV13 and TRBJ2-1, reads AAGVIQSPRHLIKEKRETATLKCYPIPRHDTVYWYQQGPGQDPQFLISFYEKMQSDKGSIPDRFSAQQFSDYHSELNMSSLELGDSALYFCASSQRGSSSYNEQFFGPGTRLTVL.

V and J are TRBV12-5 and TRBJ1-2; no definite D call. Trimming pared 0 bases from V and 0 bases from J, leaving 17 bases between. The CDR3 length is 18 residues. CDR1 is LGHNT, CDR2 FRNRAP, per germline. CDR3: CASGLVLGQANPNYGYTF. As DNA, the CDR3 is TGTGCTAGTGGTTTGGTACTTGGGCAGGCCAACCCTAACTATGGCTACACCTTC.